This TCR beta chain was found in a study of control samples from healthy donors and cancer patients. CDR3 length equals 14 residues. Germline V lookup: CDR1 KGHDR, CDR2 SFDVKD. With 7 bases removed from V and 0 bases from J, the gap between germline ends came to 12 bases. Repertoires were generated with immunoSEQ multiplex PCR, while TCRdb's copy carries only in-frame clones and drops some. This table has about 160,000 clones, roughly 94% appearing once. This receptor was obtained from a man aged 60 to 69 with colorectal cancer. The sequenced sample was PBMCs. This chain links TRBV24-1 with TRBJ2-7; unclear D gene. The DNA for the CDR3 is TGTGCCACCAGCCGGCTAGGAAGCTCCTACGAGCAGTACTTC. Residues: CATSRLGSSYEQYF.